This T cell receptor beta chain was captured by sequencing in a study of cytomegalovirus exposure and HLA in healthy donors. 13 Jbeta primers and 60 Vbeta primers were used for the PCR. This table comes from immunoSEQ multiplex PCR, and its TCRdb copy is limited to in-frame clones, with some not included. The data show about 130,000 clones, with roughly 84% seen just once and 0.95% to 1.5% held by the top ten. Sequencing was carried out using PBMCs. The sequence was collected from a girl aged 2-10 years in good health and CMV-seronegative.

This chain's CDR3 is CASSSLSLREYVGETQYF. The CDR3 region has the DNA TGTGCCAGCAGCTCCCTATCGTTGCGGGAGTATGTGGGAGAGACCCAGTACTTC. The rearrangement links TRBV11-2 to TRBJ2-5; TRBD2 matches at 7 bases. The CDR3 contains 18 residues. V lost 4 bases, J lost 4 bases, and 18 bases stayed unmatched. Germline CDR1 reads SGHAT; CDR2 reads FQNNGV.